The present T cell receptor (beta chain) was sequenced within a study of PD-1 blockade in classical Hodgkin lymphoma. Sequencing used immunoSEQ multiplex PCR; TCRdb keeps in-frame clones, though not all of them. This sample has tens of thousands of clones, with around 70% found just once. Germline assignment: CDR1 ENHRY and CDR2 SYGVKD. This CDR3 contains 13 residues. J was trimmed by 0 bases and V by 10 bases; bases with no gene match: 2. Relapse after autologous stem cell transplantation occurred in every patient, and brentuximab vedotin exposure varied. This clone appeared a single time. This chain links TRBV10-3 with TRBJ1-4, with TRBD1 identical over 7 bases. This material consisted of peripheral blood mononuclear cells (PBMCs), taken before the second cycle of nivolumab. This TCR derives from a human donor with classical Hodgkin lymphoma. The CDR3 bases are TGTGCCACTGGGACAGCAACTAATGAAAAACTGTTTTTT. Translation: CATGTATNEKLFF.